This T cell receptor (beta chain) was captured by sequencing in a study of regulatory T cells in long-lasting Graves disease. Libraries of TCR beta came from iRepertoire HTBI primers plus Arm-PCR of CDR3 regions. TCRdb fed the multiplex PCR reads into MiXCR, producing one record per CDR3 protein. The table lists some 320,000 distinct CDR3 sequences, 15% to 20% of them singletons. Documented time point: newly diagnosed GD, antithyroid drugs for less than 3 months. There was RNA extracted from PBMCs, and the TCR library was made from it. Diagnosis followed American Thyroid Association guidelines for Graves' disease. The V and J ends lost 8 bases and 0 bases respectively, with 14 bases between them. CDR3 length: 15 residues. The germline V gene encodes CDR1 SGHAT and CDR2 FQNNGV. Study-level findings and limits: Relative to newly diagnosed Graves' patients, persistent ones had lower TCR diversity. When disease was persistent, TRBV28, TRBJ1-2 and TRBJ2-5 were the favored segments. Because few samples were included, accuracy may have been lower.

This clonotype was seen repeatedly, ten times or more. The antigen is not known. The J gene is TRBJ2-1, the V gene TRBV11-2; the D gene is possibly TRBD2 (5 bases). This specimen was peripheral blood mononuclear cells (PBMCs), taken at new diagnosis, from a patient treated with antithyroid drugs. The receptor's source is a female donor with Graves disease. This CDR3 reads CASSSLKGSYNEQFF. CDR3 DNA sequence: TGTGCCAGCTCTAGCCTTAAGGGCTCCTACAATGAGCAGTTCTTC.